Listed below are T cell receptor beta chains from one sample, sequenced in a study of T cell responses to AZD1222 COVID-19 vaccine. The assay was immunoSEQ multiplex PCR, and TCRdb's table has in-frame clones only and misses some. The sample yields about 170,000 clones, more than 90% seen once. Source: peripheral blood, taken on day 0 of AZD1222 vaccination. These receptors came from an adult in good health. Each CDR3 is given with its conserved first and last residue. The D gene is left open where the match is weak. The size entry is marked missing in some rows and otherwise reads once, few, many or a size class.

TRBV5-1	TRBJ1-1	-	-	CASRGASGTEAFF	TGCGCCAGCAGGGGGGCGAGTGGCACTGAAGCTTTCTTT
TRBV7-9	TRBJ2-5	TRBD1	-	CASSPRQGVETQYF	TGTGCCAGCAGTCCCAGACAGGGTGTTGAGACCCAGTACTTC
TRBV10-1	TRBJ1-1	-	-	CASSQSPMNTEAFF	TGCGCCAGCAGTCAGAGCCCAATGAACACTGAAGCTTTCTTT
TRBV18	TRBJ1-1	-	-	CASSPPRAGTPTNTEAFF	TGTGCCAGCTCACCACCGAGGGCAGGAACACCGACGAACACTGAAGCTTTCTTT
TRBV30	TRBJ1-2	-	-	CAWSVSGGGAVGYTF	TGTGCCTGGAGTGTTTCCGGAGGGGGGGCGGTTGGCTACACCTTC
TRBV12-1	TRBJ1-5	-	once	CASSFAQPEGRLQPQHF	TGTGCCAGCAGCTTTGCGCAACCCGAAGGGAGGCTGCAGCCCCAGCATTTT
TRBV5-1	TRBJ1-3	TRBD1	-	CASSQRGQGGRNTIYF	TGCGCCAGCAGCCAGCGGGGACAGGGAGGGAGAAACACCATATATTTT
TRBV5-1	TRBJ2-7	-	-	CASSSRSITYEQYF	TGCGCCAGCAGCTCGCGGTCGATCACCTACGAGCAGTACTTC
TRBV2	TRBJ2-7	TRBD1	-	CASSEDRIPTEQYF	TGTGCCAGCAGTGAGGACAGGATCCCTACGGAGCAGTACTTC
TRBV6-1	TRBJ1-6	-	-	CASSEYSSYNSPLHF	TGTGCCAGCAGTGAATACAGCTCCTATAATTCACCCCTCCACTTT
TRBV5-1	TRBJ2-3	-	-	CASSSEGGITSTTDTQYF	TGCGCCAGCAGTTCGGAGGGGGGGATTACTTCCACCACAGATACGCAGTATTTT
TRBV14	TRBJ1-2	TRBD1	-	CASSQGSDRTEGYTF	TGTGCCAGCAGCCAAGGGTCGGACAGGACGGAGGGCTACACCTTC
TRBV24-1	TRBJ2-5	TRBD1	once	CATSVLSGTGDLETQYF	TGTGCCACCAGTGTTCTATCCGGGACAGGGGACCTGGAGACCCAGTACTTC
TRBV14	TRBJ2-7	TRBD2	-	CASSQGWGGEQYF	TGTGCCAGCAGCCAAGGATGGGGGGGCGAGCAGTACTTC
TRBV11-2	TRBJ2-1	TRBD2	-	CASSVTGLAGYNEQFF	TGTGCCAGCAGCGTCACGGGACTAGCGGGTTACAATGAGCAGTTCTTC
TRBV5-5	TRBJ2-5	TRBD1	-	CASSFTGEETQYF	TGTGCCAGCAGCTTCACAGGGGAGGAGACCCAGTACTTC
TRBV5-6	TRBJ2-1	-	-	CASNPGSSYNEQFF	TGTGCCAGTAACCCGGGGAGCTCCTACAATGAGCAGTTCTTC
TRBV5-6	TRBJ2-2	TRBD2	-	CASSLTSGRAGTGELFF	TGTGCCAGCAGCCTGACTAGCGGGAGGGCCGGGACCGGGGAGCTGTTTTTT
TRBV6-6	TRBJ2-6	-	-	CASSSVQVSGANVLTF	TGTGCCAGCAGTTCCGTACAGGTCTCTGGGGCCAACGTCCTGACTTTC
TRBV18	TRBJ1-5	TRBD1	-	CASSPRVTGQGAGQPQHF	TGTGCCAGCTCACCGAGGGTTACGGGACAGGGGGCGGGTCAGCCCCAGCATTTT
TRBV6-5	TRBJ1-2	TRBD1	-	CASSSGQGWSYTF	TGTGCCAGCAGTTCCGGACAGGGCTGGAGCTACACCTTC
TRBV7-9	TRBJ1-1	-	-	CASSRDYPEAFF	TGTGCCAGCAGCCGGGACTACCCTGAAGCTTTCTTT
TRBV10-3	TRBJ1-5	-	once	CAISDSEQRSNQPQHF	TGTGCCATCAGTGATTCGGAACAAAGGAGCAATCAGCCCCAGCATTTT
TRBV10-3	TRBJ2-2	TRBD1	-	CAIRPGQGTANTGELFF	TGTGCCATCAGACCTGGACAGGGCACCGCGAACACCGGGGAGCTGTTTTTT
TRBV21-1	TRBJ2-7	-	-	CASSNQTYEQYF	TGTGCCAGCAGCAACCAAACCTACGAGCAGTACTTC
TRBV4-1	TRBJ2-7	-	-	CASSQGTTGSYEQYF	TGCGCCAGCAGCCAGGGGACAACCGGGTCCTACGAGCAGTACTTC
TRBV14	TRBJ2-7	-	-	CASSNRVGEQYF	TGTGCCAGCAGCAACAGGGTAGGCGAGCAGTACTTC
TRBV24-1	TRBJ1-6	-	-	CATSDLVGVGGSYNSPLHF	TGTGCCACCAGTGATTTAGTAGGGGTAGGGGGGTCCTATAATTCACCCCTCCACTTT
TRBV5-6	TRBJ1-2	-	-	CASSWAASKGYGYTF	TGTGCCAGCAGCTGGGCGGCCTCGAAAGGCTATGGCTACACCTTC
TRBV6-5	TRBJ1-4	-	-	CASSYRGGRTNEKLFF	TGTGCCAGCAGTTACAGGGGGGGTAGGACTAATGAAAAACTGTTTTTT
TRBV27	TRBJ2-5	-	once	CASSPRDPFQETQYF	TGTGCCAGCAGCCCCCGTGACCCTTTCCAAGAGACCCAGTACTTC
TRBV12-3/TRBV12-4	TRBJ1-2	-	-	CASLGGNYGYTF	TGTGCCAGCCTAGGGGGGAACTATGGCTACACCTTC
TRBV7-9	TRBJ2-1	-	few	CASSPGGQGPYYNEQFF	TGTGCCAGCAGCCCCGGGGGGCAGGGACCTTACTACAATGAGCAGTTCTTC
TRBV6-5	TRBJ2-2	-	-	CASTYLENTGELFF	TGTGCCAGCACCTACCTGGAGAACACCGGGGAGCTGTTTTTT
TRBV7-2	TRBJ2-2	TRBD1	-	CASSLADRGAGELFF	TGTGCCAGCAGCTTAGCAGACAGGGGCGCCGGGGAGCTGTTTTTT
TRBV4-1	TRBJ1-1	-	-	CASSQEVTGTEAFF	TGCGCCAGCAGCCAAGAAGTCACAGGGACTGAAGCTTTCTTT
TRBV2	TRBJ2-1	TRBD2	once	CASSDSRTSGGVSYNEQFF	TGTGCCAGCAGTGACTCCCGGACTAGCGGTGGGGTATCCTACAATGAGCAGTTCTTC
TRBV4-1	TRBJ1-1	TRBD1	-	CASSQSRDRGTEAFF	TGCGCCAGCAGCCAATCGCGGGACAGGGGAACTGAAGCTTTCTTT
TRBV5-4	TRBJ2-2	-	-	CATSDKQTNTGELFF	TGTGCCACGTCCGACAAGCAGACGAACACCGGGGAGCTGTTTTTT
TRBV27	TRBJ2-5	TRBD1	once	CASSSGQGGETQYF	TGTGCCAGCAGTTCGGGACAGGGAGGAGAGACCCAGTACTTC
TRBV5-5	TRBJ2-7	TRBD1	-	CASSSTAGQGYEQYF	TGTGCCAGCAGCTCCACAGCGGGACAGGGTTACGAGCAGTACTTC
TRBV19	TRBJ2-7	TRBD1	-	CASSAGTGGYEQYF	TGTGCCAGTAGTGCCGGGACAGGGGGATACGAGCAGTACTTC
TRBV28	TRBJ2-2	TRBD2	-	CASRPAGGTGELFF	TGTGCCAGCAGGCCTGCGGGGGGGACCGGGGAGCTGTTTTTT
TRBV2	TRBJ1-1	TRBD1	few	CASRRQGLSTEAFF	TGTGCCAGCAGGCGACAGGGTCTTAGCACTGAAGCTTTCTTT
TRBV6-2/TRBV6-3	TRBJ1-5	-	few	CASSTPSGVNQPQHF	TGTGCCAGCAGTACTCCCTCAGGGGTAAATCAGCCCCAGCATTTT
TRBV5-5	TRBJ2-7	-	-	CASSYEGSPYEQYF	TGTGCCAGCAGCTACGAAGGTTCCCCCTACGAGCAGTACTTC
TRBV13	TRBJ2-3	-	once	CASSLKGGTRTDTQYF	TGTGCCAGCAGCTTAAAAGGGGGAACACGCACAGATACGCAGTATTTT
TRBV12-3/TRBV12-4	TRBJ1-2	-	once	CASSDQTVYGYTF	TGTGCCAGCAGCGATCAGACAGTCTATGGCTACACCTTC
TRBV15	TRBJ1-1	-	-	CATSREGEGTEAFF	TGTGCCACCAGCAGAGAAGGGGAGGGAACTGAAGCTTTCTTT
TRBV6-5	TRBJ1-2	-	-	CASSDWSGYTF	TGTGCCAGCAGCGACTGGTCTGGCTACACCTTC
TRBV5-1	TRBJ2-7	TRBD1	-	CASSLQGDYEQYF	TGCGCCAGCAGCTTACAGGGGGACTACGAGCAGTACTTC
TRBV10-3	TRBJ1-2	TRBD1	-	CAISEGTGGYGYTF	TGTGCCATCAGTGAGGGGACAGGGGGCTATGGCTACACCTTC
TRBV5-1	TRBJ2-2	TRBD2	-	CASSLALLAGGLTGELFF	TGCGCCAGCAGCTTGGCTTTACTAGCGGGAGGTTTAACCGGGGAGCTGTTTTTT